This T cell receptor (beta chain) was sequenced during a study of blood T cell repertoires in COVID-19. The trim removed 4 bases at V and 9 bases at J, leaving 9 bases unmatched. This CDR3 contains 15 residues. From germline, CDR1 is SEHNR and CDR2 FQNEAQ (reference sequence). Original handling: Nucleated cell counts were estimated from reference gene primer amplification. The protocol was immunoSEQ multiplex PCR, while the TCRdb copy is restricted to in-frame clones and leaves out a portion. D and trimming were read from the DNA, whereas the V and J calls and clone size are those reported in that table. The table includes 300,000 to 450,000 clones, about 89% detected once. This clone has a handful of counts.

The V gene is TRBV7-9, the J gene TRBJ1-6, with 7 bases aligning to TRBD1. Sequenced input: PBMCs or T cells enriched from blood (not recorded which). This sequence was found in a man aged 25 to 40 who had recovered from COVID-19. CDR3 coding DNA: TGTGCCAGCAGCTGGCTGGAGGGGGCAAGTTCACCCCTCCACTTT. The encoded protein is CASSWLEGASSPLHF.